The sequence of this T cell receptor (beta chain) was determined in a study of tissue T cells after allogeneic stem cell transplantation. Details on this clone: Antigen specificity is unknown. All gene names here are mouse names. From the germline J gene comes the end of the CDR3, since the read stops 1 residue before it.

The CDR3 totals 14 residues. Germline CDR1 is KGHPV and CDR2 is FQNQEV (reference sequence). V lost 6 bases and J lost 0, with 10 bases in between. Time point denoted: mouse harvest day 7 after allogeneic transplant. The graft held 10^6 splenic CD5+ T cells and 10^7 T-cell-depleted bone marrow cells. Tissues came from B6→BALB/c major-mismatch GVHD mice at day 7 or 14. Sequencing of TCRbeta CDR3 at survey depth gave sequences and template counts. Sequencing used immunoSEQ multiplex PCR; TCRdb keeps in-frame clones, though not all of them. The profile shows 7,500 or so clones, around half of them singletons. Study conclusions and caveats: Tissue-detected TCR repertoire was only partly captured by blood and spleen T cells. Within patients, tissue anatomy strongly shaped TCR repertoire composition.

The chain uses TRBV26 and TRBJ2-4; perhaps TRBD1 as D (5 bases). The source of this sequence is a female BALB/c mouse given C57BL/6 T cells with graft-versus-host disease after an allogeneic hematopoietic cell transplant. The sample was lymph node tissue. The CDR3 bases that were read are TGTGCCAGCAGCCACAGGTCTAGTCAAAACACCTTGTAC. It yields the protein CASSHRSSQNTLY. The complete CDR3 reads CASSHRSSQNTLYF.